Listed here are 2 T cell receptor beta chains from one sample, sequenced in a study of T cells in Graves' hyperthyroidism and ophthalmopathy. Amplification of TCR beta CDR3 regions was performed using RNA transcripts as template. The primer set for the first-round RT-PCR of the TCR CDR3 was HTBI. TCRdb reprocessed the multiplex PCR reads with MiXCR, giving one entry per CDR3 protein. The sample shows 300,000 to 350,000 distinct CDR3 sequences, approximately 14% of them seen only once. Material: blood. The receptors derive from a woman aged 25 to 39 with Graves' hyperthyroidism.

This clonotype was seen many times. This rearrangement joins TRBV20-1 to TRBJ2-7, with 8 bases aligning to TRBD2. The V segment lost 1 base and the J segment 4 bases; nucleotides outside the gene matches: 9. Germline V gene lookup returns CDR1 DFQATT and CDR2 SNEGSKA (reference sequence). The CDR3 is made up of 15 amino acids. CDR3 amino acids: CSARAYTSGTYEQYF. CDR3 coding DNA: TGCAGTGCTAGAGCCTACACTAGCGGAACGTACGAGCAGTACTTC.

This clonotype occurred many times. The rearrangement links TRBV7-9 to TRBJ2-3, with 12 bases lining up with TRBD2. CDR1 is SEHNR and CDR2 is FQNEAQ in the germline V gene (reference sequence). The J segment lost 6 bases and the V segment lost 4 bases, leaving 2 bases of the junction unmatched. The CDR3 consists of 14 residues. The CDR3 DNA reads as TGTGCCAGCAGCTCCGGGACTAGCGGGGATACGCAGTATTTT. It is translated as CASSSGTSGDTQYF. The whole variable domain, remainder taken from reference TRBV7-9 and TRBJ2-3, is DTGVSQNPRHKITKRGQNVTFRCDPISEHNRLYWYRQTLGQGPEFLTYFQNEAQLEKSRLLSDRFSAERPKGSFSTLEIQRTEQGDSAMYLCASSSGTSGDTQYFGPGTRLTVL.